This TCR beta chain was observed in a study of T-cell memory formation after mild COVID-19. Study outcomes and limitations: Researchers found some responding clones in pre-infection memory, a sign that cross-reactive memory joined.

As to this clonotype: What it recognizes is unknown.

Barcoded TCR alpha and TCR beta cDNA libraries with UMIs came from 5'RACE using constant-segment primers. TCRdb ran MiXCR on the 5' RACE reads and lists one entry per CDR3 protein. The sample consists of under 350,000 distinct CDR3 sequences, 15% to 20% of them appearing once. Between the trimmed V and J ends, which lost 0 bases and 1 base, there was a span of 10 bases. The CDR3 covers 15 residues. Per the germline V gene, CDR1 is SGHRS and CDR2 is YFSETQ. The chain employs TRBV5-1 and TRBJ1-2, with D possibly TRBD1 on 5 matching bases. This receptor was identified in a man younger than 35 who had mild COVID-19 (a few samples of this study predate the infection). Cell type and time point are not known. Sequencing input: PBMCs or a T cell subset sorted from them (not recorded which). The CDR3: CASSLDRTLNYGYTF. The CDR3 coding sequence is TGCGCCAGCAGCTTGGACAGGACCCTTAACTATGGCTACACCTTC.